These 15 T cell receptor beta chains originate from one sample sequenced in a study of cytomegalovirus exposure and HLA in healthy donors. Both 60 Vbeta primers and 13 Jbeta primers went into the PCR. Sequenced by immunoSEQ multiplex PCR; TCRdb stores in-frame clones only, minus some. The sample lists 150,000 to 200,000 clones, about 76% seen once, with 2% to 2.5% in the top ten. Sequencing used PBMCs. The receptor set was obtained from a female donor in good health and CMV-seronegative.

This clone appeared a few times. This chain joins TRBV27 and TRBJ1-2; 10 positions match TRBD1. Germline V gives CDR1 MNHEY, CDR2 SMNVEV (reference sequence). The CDR3 spans 14 residues. After removal of 8 bases from V and 0 bases from J, the junction contained 3 bases not matched to a gene. This chain's CDR3 is CASGDRGPNYGYTF. The CDR3 DNA is TGTGCCAGCGGGGACAGGGGACCTAACTATGGCTACACCTTC.

V usage is TRBV9 and J usage is TRBJ2-1; the match to TRBD2 covers 9 bases. Trimming at V came to 1 base and at J to 8 bases, leaving 4 bases not matched to a gene. The CDR3 loop spans 14 amino acids. The germline gives CDR1 SGDLS, CDR2 YYNGEE. CDR3 loop: CASSVSSGGYEQFF. The CDR3 DNA sequence: TGTGCCAGCAGCGTAAGTAGCGGGGGATATGAGCAGTTCTTC.

The V and J genes are TRBV2 and TRBJ1-2; D call uncertain. This CDR3 region has 13 residues. The germline CDR1 and CDR2 sequences are SNHLY and FYNNEI. Deletions cut 8 bases from V and 5 bases from J, with 15 bases between. CDR3 amino acids: CASSSRTIYGYTF. The CDR3 DNA sequence: TGTGCCAGCTCTTCGCGAACCATTTATGGCTACACCTTC.

This clone was detected once. The chain links TRBV7-3 to TRBJ2-1, with D tentatively TRBD1 (5 bases). The V gene's germline CDR1 is SGHTA and CDR2 FQGTGA. Trimming shortened V by 0 bases and J by 9 bases, and 9 bases separated the two germline ends. This CDR3 is built from 13 residues. The CDR3 here is CASSLTAGPEQFF. The CDR3 DNA reads as TGTGCCAGCAGCTTAACGGCAGGGCCTGAGCAGTTCTTC. Using reference TRBV7-3 and TRBJ2-1 for the parts outside the CDR3, the full variable domain is GAGVSQTPSNKVTEKGKYVELRCDPISGHTALYWYRQSLGQGPEFLIYFQGTGAADDSGLPNDRFFAVRPEGSVSTLKIQRTERGDSAVYLCASSLTAGPEQFFGPGTRLTVL.

V gene TRBV7-3 combines with J gene TRBJ2-2, with 10 bases fitting TRBD2. Per the germline V gene, CDR1 is SGHTA and CDR2 is FQGTGA. The ends lost 0 bases at V and 6 bases at J; junction bases unmatched: 4. The CDR3 sequence is 16 residues long. CDR3 loop: CASSLTSGGAPGELFF. Here the CDR3 DNA reads TGTGCCAGCAGCTTAACGAGCGGGGGGGCCCCCGGGGAGCTGTTTTTT. Full variable domain (outside the CDR3, taken from reference TRBV7-3 and TRBJ2-2): GAGVSQTPSNKVTEKGKYVELRCDPISGHTALYWYRQSLGQGPEFLIYFQGTGAADDSGLPNDRFFAVRPEGSVSTLKIQRTERGDSAVYLCASSLTSGGAPGELFFGEGSRLTVL.

A word on this clone: Other DNA sequences in this sample translate to the same CDR3. V and J are TRBV5-1 and TRBJ2-5; D unclear. Between the trimmed V and J ends, which lost 0 bases and 5 bases, there was a span of 5 bases. Germline V gives CDR1 SGHRS, CDR2 YFSETQ. The CDR3 sequence is 12 residues long. The CDR3 DNA follows: TGCGCCAGCAGCTTGGTCCAGGAGACCCAGTACTTC. Translated: CASSLVQETQYF.

This clone was seen a handful of times. This sequence joins TRBV30 and TRBJ2-7; D perhaps matches TRBD2 (6 bases). Trimming cost V 0 bases and J 2 bases, with 14 bases left between them. The CDR3 length is 15 residues. Germline loops: CDR1 GTSNPN, CDR2 SVGIG (reference sequence). As DNA, the CDR3 is TGTGCCTGGAGTGTAATTCTACCGGGAGCCTACGAGCAGTACTTC. Protein: CAWSVILPGAYEQYF. The complete variable domain, with remaining parts taken from reference TRBV30 and TRBJ2-7, reads SQTIHQWPATLVQPVGSPLSLECTVEGTSNPNLYWYRQAAGRGLQLLFYSVGIGQISSEVPQNLSASRPQDRQFILSSKKLLLSDSGFYLCAWSVILPGAYEQYFGPGTRLTVT.

The chain joins TRBV6-1 to TRBJ1-4; 9 positions match TRBD1. The length of the CDR3 is 14 residues. V lost 7 bases to trimming and J lost 5 bases; unmatched junction nucleotides: 5. From germline, CDR1 is MNHNS and CDR2 SASEGT. CDR3 in amino acids: CASKSTGGNEKLFF. CDR3 bases: TGTGCCAGCAAATCGACAGGGGGAAATGAAAAACTGTTTTTT.

The chain carries TRBV10-2 and TRBJ2-7, with D uncertain. V dropped 6 bases and J dropped 6 bases, with 6 bases sitting between them. Germline V lookup: CDR1 WSHSY, CDR2 SAAADI. CDR3 size: 10 residues. Written as DNA, the CDR3 is TGCGCCAGCAGGTCGGGCGAGCAGTACTTC. Amino acids: CASRSGEQYF.

V usage is TRBV5-4 and J usage is TRBJ1-1; tentative D call: TRBD1 (6 bases). CDR1 is SGHNT and CDR2 is YYREEE in the germline V gene (reference sequence). CDR3 length equals 13 residues. Between the trimmed V and J ends, which lost 3 bases and 11 bases, there was a span of 17 bases. Written as DNA, the CDR3 is TGTGCCAGCAGCTCCACTTCTACAGGGTCGGCTTTCTTT. It encodes CASSSTSTGSAFF.

The CDR3 DNA reads TGTGCCAGTAGTATAATCAGGACTAGCGGAAGCTACGAGCAGTACTTC. Translation gives CASSIIRTSGSYEQYF. This chain joins TRBV19 and TRBJ2-7; 10 nucleotides agree with TRBD2. Trimming cost V 2 bases and J 3 bases; bases outside gene matches: 7. There are 16 residues in the CDR3. Per the germline V gene, CDR1 is LNHDA and CDR2 is SQIVND (reference sequence).

The genes are TRBV5-4 and TRBJ2-7; 11 nucleotides line up with TRBD2. J was trimmed by 3 bases and V by 4 bases; bases with no gene match: 9. CDR1 SGHNT and CDR2 YYREEE come from the germline V gene (reference sequence). CDR3 length: 16 residues. CDR3 sequence reads: CASSPKPGTSGYEQYF. The CDR3 bases are TGTGCCAGCAGCCCAAAACCCGGGACTAGCGGCTACGAGCAGTACTTC.

This clone was counted only a few times. The V and J genes are TRBV9 and TRBJ1-1; TRBD1 aligns across 10 bases. There are 14 residues in the CDR3. The ends lost 2 bases at V and 4 bases at J; junction bases unmatched: 2. Germline values: CDR1 SGDLS, CDR2 YYNGEE. CDR3 sequence: CASSVRDRGTEAFF. DNA of the CDR3: TGTGCCAGCAGCGTGAGGGACAGGGGCACTGAAGCTTTCTTT.

This sequence joins TRBV4-1 and TRBJ2-1; no reliable D call. The ends were cut back, 4 bases at V and 9 bases at J, with 16 bases in the middle. The CDR3 is 14 residues long. CDR1 is MGHRA, CDR2 YSYEKL, per germline. CDR3 DNA: TGCGCCAGCAGCCTAGATAGTAGCTACGGTGAGCAGTTCTTC. Its translation is CASSLDSSYGEQFF.

J is TRBJ1-5 and V is TRBV6-6; 9 bases are shared with TRBD1. The trim removed 6 bases at V and 9 bases at J, leaving 12 bases unmatched. This CDR3 has 15 residues. Germline assignment: CDR1 MNHNY and CDR2 SVGAGI (reference sequence). CDR3 sequence reads: CASRPDRGIWRPQHF. The CDR3 bases are TGTGCCAGCAGGCCGGACAGGGGAATATGGAGGCCCCAGCATTTT.